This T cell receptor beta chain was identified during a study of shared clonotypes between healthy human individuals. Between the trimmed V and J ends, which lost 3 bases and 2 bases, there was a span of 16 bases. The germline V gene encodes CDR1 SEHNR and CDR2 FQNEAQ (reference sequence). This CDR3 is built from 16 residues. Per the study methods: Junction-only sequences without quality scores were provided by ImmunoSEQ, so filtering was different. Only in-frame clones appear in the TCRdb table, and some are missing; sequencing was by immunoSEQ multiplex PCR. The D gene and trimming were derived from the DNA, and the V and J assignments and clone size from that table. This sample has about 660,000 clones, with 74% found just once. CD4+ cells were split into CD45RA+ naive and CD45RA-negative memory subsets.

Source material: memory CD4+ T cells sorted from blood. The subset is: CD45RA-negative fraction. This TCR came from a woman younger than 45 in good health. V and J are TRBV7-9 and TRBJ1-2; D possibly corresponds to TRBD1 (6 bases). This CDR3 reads CASSFFRGSRNYGYTF. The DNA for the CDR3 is TGTGCCAGCAGCTTCTTTAGGGGGTCCAGGAACTATGGCTACACCTTC.